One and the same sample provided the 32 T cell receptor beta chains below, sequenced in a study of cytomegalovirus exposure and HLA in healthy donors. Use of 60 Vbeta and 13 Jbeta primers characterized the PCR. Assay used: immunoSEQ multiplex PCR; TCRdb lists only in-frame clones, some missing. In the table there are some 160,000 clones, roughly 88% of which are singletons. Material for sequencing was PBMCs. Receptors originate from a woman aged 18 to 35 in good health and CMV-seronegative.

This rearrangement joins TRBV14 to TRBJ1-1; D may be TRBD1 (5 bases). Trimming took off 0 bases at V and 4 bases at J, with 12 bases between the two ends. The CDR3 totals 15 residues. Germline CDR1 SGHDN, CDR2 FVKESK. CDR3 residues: CASSQDRAGITEAFF. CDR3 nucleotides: TGTGCCAGCAGCCAAGACAGGGCTGGTATCACTGAAGCTTTCTTT.

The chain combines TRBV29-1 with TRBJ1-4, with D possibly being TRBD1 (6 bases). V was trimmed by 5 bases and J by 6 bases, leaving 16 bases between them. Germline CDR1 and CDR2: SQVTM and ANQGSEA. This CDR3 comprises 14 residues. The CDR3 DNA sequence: TGCAGCGTTACAGGGTTCTTTGAGGATGAAAAACTGTTTTTT. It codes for CSVTGFFEDEKLFF.

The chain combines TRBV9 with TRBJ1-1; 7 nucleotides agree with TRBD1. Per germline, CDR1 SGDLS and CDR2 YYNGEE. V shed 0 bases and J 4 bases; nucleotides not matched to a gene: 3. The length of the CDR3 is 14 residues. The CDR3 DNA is TGTGCCAGCAGCGTAGGGAGGGGGCCCACTGAAGCTTTCTTT. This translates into CASSVGRGPTEAFF.

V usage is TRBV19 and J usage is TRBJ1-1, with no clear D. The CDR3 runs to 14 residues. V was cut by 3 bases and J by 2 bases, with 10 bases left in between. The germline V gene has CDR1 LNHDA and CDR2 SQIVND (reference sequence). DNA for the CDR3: TGTGCCAGTAGTATGTGGCAGCGTAACACTGAAGCTTTCTTT. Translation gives CASSMWQRNTEAFF. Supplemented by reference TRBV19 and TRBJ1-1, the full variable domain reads DGGITQSPKYLFRKEGQNVTLSCEQNLNHDAMYWYRQDPGQGLRLIYYSQIVNDFQKGDIAEGYSVSREKKESFPLTVTSAQKNPTAFYLCASSMWQRNTEAFFGQGTRLTVV.

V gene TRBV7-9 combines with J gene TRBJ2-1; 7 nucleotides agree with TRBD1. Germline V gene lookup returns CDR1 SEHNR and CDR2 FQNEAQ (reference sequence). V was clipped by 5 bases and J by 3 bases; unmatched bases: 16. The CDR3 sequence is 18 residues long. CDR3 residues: CASSLGDRAANNYNEQFF. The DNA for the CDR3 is TGTGCCAGCAGCCTTGGTGACAGGGCTGCAAACAACTACAATGAGCAGTTCTTC. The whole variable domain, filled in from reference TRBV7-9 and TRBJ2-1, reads DTGVSQNPRHKITKRGQNVTFRCDPISEHNRLYWYRQTLGQGPEFLTYFQNEAQLEKSRLLSDRFSAERPKGSFSTLEIQRTEQGDSAMYLCASSLGDRAANNYNEQFFGPGTRLTVL.

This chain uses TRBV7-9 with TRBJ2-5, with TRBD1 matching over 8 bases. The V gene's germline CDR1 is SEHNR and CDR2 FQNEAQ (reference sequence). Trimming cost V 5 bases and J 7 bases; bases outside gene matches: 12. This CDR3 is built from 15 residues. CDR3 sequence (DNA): TGTGCCAGCAGCCCGTCGCTAGGACAGGGTTGGACCCAGTACTTC. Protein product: CASSPSLGQGWTQYF. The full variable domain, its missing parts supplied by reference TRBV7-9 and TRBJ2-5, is DTGVSQNPRHKITKRGQNVTFRCDPISEHNRLYWYRQTLGQGPEFLTYFQNEAQLEKSRLLSDRFSAERPKGSFSTLEIQRTEQGDSAMYLCASSPSLGQGWTQYFGPGTRLLVL.

The DNA for the CDR3 is TGTGCCAGCAGCCCGCCCGACGGGGGCGGGGGGTACTTC. It codes for CASSPPDGGGGYF. This chain connects TRBV7-9 to TRBJ2-4; possible D gene TRBD2, 7 bases. The CDR3 length is 13 residues. Per germline, CDR1 SEHNR and CDR2 FQNEAQ (reference sequence). Trimming took 5 bases from V and 15 from J, leaving 20 bases between them. Full variable domain (remainder filled in from reference TRBV7-9 and TRBJ2-4): DTGVSQNPRHKITKRGQNVTFRCDPISEHNRLYWYRQTLGQGPEFLTYFQNEAQLEKSRLLSDRFSAERPKGSFSTLEIQRTEQGDSAMYLCASSPPDGGGGYFGAGTRLSVL.

The chain's CDR3 is CASSLNRVVTEAFF. The CDR3, as DNA: TGTGCCAGCAGCTTAAACAGGGTGGTCACTGAAGCTTTCTTT. The rearrangement links TRBV11-2 to TRBJ1-1, with D perhaps matching TRBD1 (6 bases). Trimming took 2 bases from V and 4 from J, leaving 11 bases between them. CDR3 length: 14 residues. Germline loops: CDR1 SGHAT, CDR2 FQNNGV.

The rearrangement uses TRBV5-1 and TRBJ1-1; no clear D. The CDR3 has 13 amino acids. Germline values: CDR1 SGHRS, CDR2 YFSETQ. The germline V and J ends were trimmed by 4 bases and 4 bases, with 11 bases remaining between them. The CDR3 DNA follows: TGCGCCAGCAGCCTTCGAGTCACCACTGAAGCTTTCTTT. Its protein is CASSLRVTTEAFF.

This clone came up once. The CDR3 coding sequence is TGTGCCAGCAGACTGCGGGGGGCGGGCACAGATACGCAGTATTTT. Translated, it gives CASRLRGAGTDTQYF. V usage is TRBV27 and J usage is TRBJ2-3; TRBD2 matches 8 bases. Looked up from germline, CDR1 is MNHEY and CDR2 is SMNVEV (reference sequence). The CDR3 sequence is 15 residues long. J gave up 1 base and V 6 bases, and 6 bases lay outside the gene matches.

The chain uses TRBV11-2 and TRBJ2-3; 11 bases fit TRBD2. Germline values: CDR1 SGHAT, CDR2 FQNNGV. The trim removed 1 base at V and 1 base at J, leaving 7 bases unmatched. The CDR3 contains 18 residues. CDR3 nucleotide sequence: TGTGCCAGCAGCTTAGTTATTAGGGGACTAGCGGGCACAGATACGCAGTATTTT. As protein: CASSLVIRGLAGTDTQYF.

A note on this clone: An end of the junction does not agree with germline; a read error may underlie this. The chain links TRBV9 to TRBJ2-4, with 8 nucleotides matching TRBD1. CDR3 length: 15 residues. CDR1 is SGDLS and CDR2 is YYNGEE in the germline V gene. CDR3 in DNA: TGTGCCAGCAGCGACCGACAGGGGTTCAAAAACAGTCAGTACTTC. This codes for CASSDRQGFKNSQYF.

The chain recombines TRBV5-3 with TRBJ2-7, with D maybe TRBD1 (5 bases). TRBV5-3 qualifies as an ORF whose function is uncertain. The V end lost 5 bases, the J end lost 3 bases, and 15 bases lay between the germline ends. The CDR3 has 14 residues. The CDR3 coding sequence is TGTGCCAGAAGGGGCAGGGTTTGTTTCTACGAGCAGTACTTC. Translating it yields CARRGRVCFYEQYF.

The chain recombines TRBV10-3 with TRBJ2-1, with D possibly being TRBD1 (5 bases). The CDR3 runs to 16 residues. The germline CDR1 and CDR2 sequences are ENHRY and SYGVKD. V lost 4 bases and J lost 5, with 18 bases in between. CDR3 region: CAISAHVDSSNNEQFF. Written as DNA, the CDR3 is TGTGCCATCAGTGCTCATGTAGACAGTTCCAACAATGAGCAGTTCTTC.

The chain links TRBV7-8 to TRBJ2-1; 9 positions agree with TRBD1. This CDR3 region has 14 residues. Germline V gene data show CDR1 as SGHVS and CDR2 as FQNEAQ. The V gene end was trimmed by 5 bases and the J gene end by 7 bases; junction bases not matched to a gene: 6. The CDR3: CASSRRDRDNEQFF. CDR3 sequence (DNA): TGTGCCAGCAGCCGCCGGGACAGGGATAATGAGCAGTTCTTC.

The DNA of the CDR3 is TGTGCCAGCAGCTTTCGTACAGGGAGGGATGAGCAGTTCTTC. This translates into CASSFRTGRDEQFF. The rearrangement links TRBV7-6 to TRBJ2-1; possibly TRBD2 for D (7 bases). Germline V CDR1 and CDR2: SGHVS, FNYEAQ. V was cut by 3 bases and J by 8 bases, with 14 bases left in between. The CDR3 consists of 14 residues.

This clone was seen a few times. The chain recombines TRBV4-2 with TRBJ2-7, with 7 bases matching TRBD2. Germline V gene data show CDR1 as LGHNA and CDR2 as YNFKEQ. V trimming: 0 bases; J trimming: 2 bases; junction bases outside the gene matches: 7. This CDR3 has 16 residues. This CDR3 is CASSQEASGVPYEQYF. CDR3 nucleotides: TGTGCCAGCAGCCAAGAAGCCAGCGGGGTGCCCTACGAGCAGTACTTC.

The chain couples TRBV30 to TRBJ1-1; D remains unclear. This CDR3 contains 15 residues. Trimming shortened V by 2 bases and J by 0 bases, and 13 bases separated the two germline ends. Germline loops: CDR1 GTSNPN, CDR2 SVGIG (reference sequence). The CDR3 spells CAWSPTGRMNTEAFF. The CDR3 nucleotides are TGTGCCTGGAGTCCCACGGGTCGGATGAACACTGAAGCTTTCTTT.

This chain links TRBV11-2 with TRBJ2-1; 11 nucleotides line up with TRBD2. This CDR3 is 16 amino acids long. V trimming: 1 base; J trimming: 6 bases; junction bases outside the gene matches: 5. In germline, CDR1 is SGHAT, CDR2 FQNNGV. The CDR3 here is CASSLVLAGGTNEQFF. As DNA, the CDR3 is TGTGCCAGCAGCTTAGTTTTAGCGGGGGGGACCAATGAGCAGTTCTTC.

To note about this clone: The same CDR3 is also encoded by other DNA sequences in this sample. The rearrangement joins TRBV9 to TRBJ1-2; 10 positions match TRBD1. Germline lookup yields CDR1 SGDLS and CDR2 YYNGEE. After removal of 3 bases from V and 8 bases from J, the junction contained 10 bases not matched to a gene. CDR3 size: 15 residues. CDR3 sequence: CASSAFRDRGGGYTF. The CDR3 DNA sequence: TGTGCCAGCAGCGCGTTCCGGGACAGGGGAGGCGGCTACACCTTC.

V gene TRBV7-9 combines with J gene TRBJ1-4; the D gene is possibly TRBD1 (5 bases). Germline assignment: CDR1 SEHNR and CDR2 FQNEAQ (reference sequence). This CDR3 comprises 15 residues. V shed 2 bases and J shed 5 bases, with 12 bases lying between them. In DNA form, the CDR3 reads TGTGCCAGCAGCTTAAGTGGGGCTGTGAATGAAAAACTGTTTTTT. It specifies CASSLSGAVNEKLFF. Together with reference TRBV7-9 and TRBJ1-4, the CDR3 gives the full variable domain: DTGVSQNPRHKITKRGQNVTFRCDPISEHNRLYWYRQTLGQGPEFLTYFQNEAQLEKSRLLSDRFSAERPKGSFSTLEIQRTEQGDSAMYLCASSLSGAVNEKLFFGSGTQLSVL.

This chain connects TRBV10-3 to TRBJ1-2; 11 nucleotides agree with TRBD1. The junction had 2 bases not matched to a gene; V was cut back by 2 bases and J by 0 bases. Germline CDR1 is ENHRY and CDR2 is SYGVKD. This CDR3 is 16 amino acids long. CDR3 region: CAISEPGQGANYGYTF. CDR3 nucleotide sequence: TGTGCCATCAGTGAGCCGGGACAGGGGGCTAACTATGGCTACACCTTC.

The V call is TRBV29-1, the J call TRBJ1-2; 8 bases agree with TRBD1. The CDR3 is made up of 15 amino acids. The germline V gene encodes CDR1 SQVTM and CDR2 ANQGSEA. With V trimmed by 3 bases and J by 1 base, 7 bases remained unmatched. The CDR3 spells CSVDRTGSINYGYTF. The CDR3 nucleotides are TGCAGCGTTGATCGGACAGGGAGTATTAACTATGGCTACACCTTC.

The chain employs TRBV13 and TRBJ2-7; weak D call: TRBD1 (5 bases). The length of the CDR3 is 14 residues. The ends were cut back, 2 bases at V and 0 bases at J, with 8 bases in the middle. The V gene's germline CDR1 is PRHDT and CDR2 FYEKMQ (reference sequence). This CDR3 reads CASSLQGSSYEQYF. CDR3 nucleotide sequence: TGTGCCAGCAGCTTACAGGGATCCTCCTACGAGCAGTACTTC.

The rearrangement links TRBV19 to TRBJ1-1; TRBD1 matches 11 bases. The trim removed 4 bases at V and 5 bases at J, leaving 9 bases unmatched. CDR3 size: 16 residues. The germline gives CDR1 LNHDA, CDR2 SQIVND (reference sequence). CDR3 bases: TGTGCCAGTAGTAACTTAATACGGGACAGGGGGACTGAAGCTTTCTTT. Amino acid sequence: CASSNLIRDRGTEAFF.

This CDR3 reads CASSGQSGDQPQHF. The CDR3 DNA reads as TGTGCCAGCAGCGGACAGAGTGGAGATCAGCCCCAGCATTTT. The rearrangement links TRBV2 to TRBJ1-5; possibly TRBD1 for D (6 bases). Germline-derived CDR1 and CDR2 are SNHLY and FYNNEI. V lost 6 bases and J lost 5, with 14 bases in between. The CDR3 is 14 amino acids. Supplemented by reference TRBV2 and TRBJ1-5, the full variable domain reads EPEVTQTPSHQVTQMGQEVILRCVPISNHLYFYWYRQILGQKVEFLVSFYNNEISEKSEIFDDQFSVERPDGSNFTLKIRSTKLEDSAMYFCASSGQSGDQPQHFGDGTRLSIL.

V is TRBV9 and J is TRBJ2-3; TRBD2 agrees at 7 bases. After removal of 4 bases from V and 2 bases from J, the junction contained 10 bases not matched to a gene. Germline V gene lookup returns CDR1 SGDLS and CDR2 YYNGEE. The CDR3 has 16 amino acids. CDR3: CASSHLGTINTDTQYF. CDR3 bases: TGTGCCAGCAGCCACCTCGGGACTATCAACACAGATACGCAGTATTTT.

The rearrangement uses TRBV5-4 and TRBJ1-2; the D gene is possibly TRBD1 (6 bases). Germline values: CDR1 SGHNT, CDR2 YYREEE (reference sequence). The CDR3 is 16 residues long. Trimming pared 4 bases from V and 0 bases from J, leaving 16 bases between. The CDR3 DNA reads TGTGCCAGCAGCCACCTCGGGGGGCTAGCTAACTATGGCTACACCTTC. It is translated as CASSHLGGLANYGYTF.

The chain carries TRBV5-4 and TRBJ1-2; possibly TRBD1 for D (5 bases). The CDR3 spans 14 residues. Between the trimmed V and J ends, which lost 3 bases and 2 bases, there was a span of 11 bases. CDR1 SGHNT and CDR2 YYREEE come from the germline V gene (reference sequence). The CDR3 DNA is TGTGCCAGCAGCTGGGGGGGATTAAACTATGGCTACACCTTC. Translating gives CASSWGGLNYGYTF.

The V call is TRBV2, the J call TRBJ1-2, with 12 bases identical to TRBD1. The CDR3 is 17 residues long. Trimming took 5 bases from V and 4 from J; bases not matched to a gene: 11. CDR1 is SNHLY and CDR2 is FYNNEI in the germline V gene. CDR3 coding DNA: TGTGCCAGCAGTCAGGGGGACAGGGGGCGTTTTATCTATGGCTACACCTTC. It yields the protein CASSQGDRGRFIYGYTF.

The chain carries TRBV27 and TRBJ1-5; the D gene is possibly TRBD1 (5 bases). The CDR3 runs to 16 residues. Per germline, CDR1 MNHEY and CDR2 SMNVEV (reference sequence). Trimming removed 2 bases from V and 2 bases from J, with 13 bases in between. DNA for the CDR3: TGTGCCAGCAGTTTAAGACCTATAGGGGGCAATCAGCCCCAGCATTTT. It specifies CASSLRPIGGNQPQHF.

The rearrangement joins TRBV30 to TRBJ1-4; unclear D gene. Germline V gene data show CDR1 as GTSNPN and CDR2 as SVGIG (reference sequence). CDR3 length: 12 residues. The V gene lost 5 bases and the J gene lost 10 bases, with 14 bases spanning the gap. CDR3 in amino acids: CAWGSLGGKLFF. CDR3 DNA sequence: TGTGCCTGGGGTTCCCTTGGCGGAAAACTGTTTTTT.